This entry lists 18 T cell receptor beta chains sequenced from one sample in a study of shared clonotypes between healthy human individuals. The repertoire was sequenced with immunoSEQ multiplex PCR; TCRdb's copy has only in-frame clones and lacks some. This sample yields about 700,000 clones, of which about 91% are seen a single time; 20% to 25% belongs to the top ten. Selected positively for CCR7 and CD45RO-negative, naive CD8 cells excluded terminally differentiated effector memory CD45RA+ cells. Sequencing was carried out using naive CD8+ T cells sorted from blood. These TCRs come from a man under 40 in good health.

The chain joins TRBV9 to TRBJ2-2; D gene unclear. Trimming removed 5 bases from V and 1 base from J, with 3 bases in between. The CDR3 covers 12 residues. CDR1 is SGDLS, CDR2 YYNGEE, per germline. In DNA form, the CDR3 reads TGTGCCAGCAGGCAGAACACCGGGGAGCTGTTTTTT. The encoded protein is CASRQNTGELFF.

In DNA, the CDR3 is TGTGCCAGCAGTGAATGGGGCTCGAGGGGCGCGCACAATGAGCAGTTCTTC. Residues: CASSEWGSRGAHNEQFF. This chain connects TRBV25-1 to TRBJ2-1, with D perhaps assigned TRBD1 or TRBD2 (5 bases each). This CDR3 contains 17 residues. V was clipped by 1 base and J by 5 bases, with 18 bases between them. CDR1 MGHDK and CDR2 SYGVNS come from the germline V gene. The whole variable domain, filled in from reference TRBV25-1 and TRBJ2-1, reads EADIYQTPRYLVIGTGKKITLECSQTMGHDKMYWYQQDPGMELHLIHYSYGVNSTEKGDLSSESTVSRIRTEHFPLTLESARPSHTSQYLCASSEWGSRGAHNEQFFGPGTRLTVL.

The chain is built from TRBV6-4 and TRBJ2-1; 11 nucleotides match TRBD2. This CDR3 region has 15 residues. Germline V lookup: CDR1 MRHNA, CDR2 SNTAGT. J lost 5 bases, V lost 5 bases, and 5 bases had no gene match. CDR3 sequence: CASSQLAGDDNEQFF. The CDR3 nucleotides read TGTGCCAGCAGTCAACTAGCGGGAGACGACAATGAGCAGTTCTTC.

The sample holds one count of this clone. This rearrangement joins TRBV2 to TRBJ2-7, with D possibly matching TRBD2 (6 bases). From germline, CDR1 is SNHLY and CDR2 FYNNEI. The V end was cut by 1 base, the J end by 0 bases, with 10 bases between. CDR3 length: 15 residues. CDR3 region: CASSEDGGNSYEQYF. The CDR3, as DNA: TGTGCCAGCAGTGAAGACGGCGGGAACTCCTACGAGCAGTACTTC.

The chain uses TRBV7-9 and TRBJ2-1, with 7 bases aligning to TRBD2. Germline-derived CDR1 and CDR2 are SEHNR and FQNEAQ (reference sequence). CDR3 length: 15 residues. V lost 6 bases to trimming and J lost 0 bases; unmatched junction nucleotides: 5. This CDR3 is CASRLAESSYNEQFF. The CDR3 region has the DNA TGTGCCAGCAGGCTAGCGGAAAGCTCCTACAATGAGCAGTTCTTC.

The DNA for the CDR3 is TGTGCCAGCAGTTACCGCTTCGGGAACACCGGGGAGCTGTTTTTT. Translated: CASSYRFGNTGELFF. The gene calls are TRBV6-5 and TRBJ2-2; no clear D. V was shortened by 2 bases and J by 1 base, with 8 bases between the two germline ends. CDR1 and CDR2 (germline): MNHEY, SVGAGI. The CDR3 is made up of 15 amino acids.

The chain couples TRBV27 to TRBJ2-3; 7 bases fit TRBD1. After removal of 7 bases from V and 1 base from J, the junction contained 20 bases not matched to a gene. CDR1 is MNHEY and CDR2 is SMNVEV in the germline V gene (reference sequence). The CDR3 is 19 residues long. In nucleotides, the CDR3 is TGTGCCAGCACGACCTCCATCGGTCCTGACAGGGTTGGCACAGATACGCAGTATTTT. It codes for CASTTSIGPDRVGTDTQYF.

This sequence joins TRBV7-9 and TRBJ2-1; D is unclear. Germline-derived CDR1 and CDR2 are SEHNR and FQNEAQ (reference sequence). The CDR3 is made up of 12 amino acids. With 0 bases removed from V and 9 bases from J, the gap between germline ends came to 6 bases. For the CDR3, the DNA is TGTGCCAGCAGCTTAGCCTTAGCTGAGCAGTTCTTC. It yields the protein CASSLALAEQFF.

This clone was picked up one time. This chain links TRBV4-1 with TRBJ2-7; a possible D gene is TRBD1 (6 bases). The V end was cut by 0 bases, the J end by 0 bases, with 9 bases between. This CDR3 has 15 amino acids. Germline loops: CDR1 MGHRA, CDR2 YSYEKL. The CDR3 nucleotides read TGCGCCAGCAGCCAAGACACAGGGAGCTCCTACGAGCAGTACTTC. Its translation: CASSQDTGSSYEQYF.

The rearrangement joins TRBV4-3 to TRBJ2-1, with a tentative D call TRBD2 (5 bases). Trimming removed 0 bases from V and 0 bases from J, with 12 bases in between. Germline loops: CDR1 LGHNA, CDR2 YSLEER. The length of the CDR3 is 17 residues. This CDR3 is CASSQDSSTSSYNEQFF. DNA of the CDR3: TGCGCCAGCAGCCAAGATAGTAGTACTAGCTCCTACAATGAGCAGTTCTTC.

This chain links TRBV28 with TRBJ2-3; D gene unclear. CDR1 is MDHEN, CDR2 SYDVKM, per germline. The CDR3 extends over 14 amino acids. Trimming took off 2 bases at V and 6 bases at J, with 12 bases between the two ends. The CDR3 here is CASSLGPPEDTQYF. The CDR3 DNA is TGTGCCAGCAGTTTAGGGCCCCCAGAGGATACGCAGTATTTT.

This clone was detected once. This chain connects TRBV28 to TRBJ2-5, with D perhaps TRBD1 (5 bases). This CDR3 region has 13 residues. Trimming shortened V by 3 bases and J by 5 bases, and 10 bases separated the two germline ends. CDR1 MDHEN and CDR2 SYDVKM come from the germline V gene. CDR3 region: CASSFWGVETQYF. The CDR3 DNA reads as TGTGCCAGCAGTTTCTGGGGCGTTGAGACCCAGTACTTC.

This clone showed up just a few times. The CDR3 loop reads CASSLRDTTYEQYF. The CDR3 DNA reads as TGTGCCAGCAGTTTGCGGGACACTACCTACGAGCAGTACTTC. V usage is TRBV27 and J usage is TRBJ2-7; D is tentatively TRBD1 or TRBD2 (6 bases each). The CDR3 loop spans 14 amino acids. The germline V and J ends were trimmed by 3 bases and 2 bases, with 11 bases remaining between them. From germline, CDR1 is MNHEY and CDR2 SMNVEV (reference sequence).

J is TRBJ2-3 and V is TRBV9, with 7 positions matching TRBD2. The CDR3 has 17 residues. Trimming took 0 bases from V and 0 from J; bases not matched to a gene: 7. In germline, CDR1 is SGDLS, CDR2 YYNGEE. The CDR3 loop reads CASSVGLAVSSTDTQYF. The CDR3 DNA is TGTGCCAGCAGCGTAGGGCTAGCGGTATCTAGCACAGATACGCAGTATTTT.

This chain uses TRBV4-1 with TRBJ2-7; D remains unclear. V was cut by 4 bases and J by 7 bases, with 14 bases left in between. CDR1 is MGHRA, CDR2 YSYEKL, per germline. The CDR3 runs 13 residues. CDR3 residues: CASSPLVGREQYF. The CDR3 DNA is TGCGCCAGCAGCCCGCTGGTGGGAAGGGAGCAGTACTTC.

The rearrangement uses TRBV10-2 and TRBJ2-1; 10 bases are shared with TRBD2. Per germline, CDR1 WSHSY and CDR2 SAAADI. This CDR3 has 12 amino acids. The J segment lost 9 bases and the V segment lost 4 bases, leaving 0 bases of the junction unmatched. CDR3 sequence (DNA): TGCGCCAGCAGTGGGACTAGCGGTGAGCAGTTCTTC. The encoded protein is CASSGTSGEQFF.

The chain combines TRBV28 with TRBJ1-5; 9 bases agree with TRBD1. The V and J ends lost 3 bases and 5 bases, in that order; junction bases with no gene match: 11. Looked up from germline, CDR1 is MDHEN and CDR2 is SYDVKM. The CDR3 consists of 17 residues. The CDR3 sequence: CASSFHTSRQGDQPQHF. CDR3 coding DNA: TGTGCCAGCAGTTTCCACACCTCCAGACAGGGGGATCAGCCCCAGCATTTT.

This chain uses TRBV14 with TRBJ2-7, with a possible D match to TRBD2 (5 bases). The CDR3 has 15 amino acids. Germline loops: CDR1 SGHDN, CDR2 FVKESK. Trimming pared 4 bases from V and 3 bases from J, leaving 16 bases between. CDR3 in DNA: TGTGCCAGCAGCCCTTTGGGAGCGGACCACTACGAGCAGTACTTC. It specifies CASSPLGADHYEQYF.